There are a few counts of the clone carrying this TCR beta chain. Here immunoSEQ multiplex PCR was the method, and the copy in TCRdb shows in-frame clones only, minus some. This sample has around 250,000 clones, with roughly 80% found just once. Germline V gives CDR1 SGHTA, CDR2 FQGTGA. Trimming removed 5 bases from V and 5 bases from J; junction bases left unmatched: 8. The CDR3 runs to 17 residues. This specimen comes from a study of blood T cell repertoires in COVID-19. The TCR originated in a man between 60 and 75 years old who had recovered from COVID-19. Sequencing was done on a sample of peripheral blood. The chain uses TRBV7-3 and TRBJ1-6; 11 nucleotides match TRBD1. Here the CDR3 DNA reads TGTGCCAGCAGCCCTATATTGGACAGGGGGCATAATTCACCCCTCCACTTT. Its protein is CASSPILDRGHNSPLHF.